This T cell receptor beta chain was recorded in a study of T-cell memory formation after mild COVID-19. Study-wide context: TCR clusters were largely donor specific.

This clonotype was seen a few times. No antigen is known for it. TCRdb independently ran MiXCR on the 5' RACE reads; one entry per CDR3 protein. This sample carries about 560,000 distinct CDR3 sequences, over 15% of them seen once, and the ten largest clones take about 12%. The germline V and J ends were trimmed by 1 base and 6 bases, with 16 bases remaining between them. The CDR3 loop spans 15 amino acids. The germline V gene has CDR1 MNHEY and CDR2 SMNVEV (reference sequence). Study findings and constraints: Pre-infection memory already had some responding clones, implying cross-reactive memory joined.

Sequenced input: PBMCs or a T cell subset sorted from them (not recorded which). The rearrangement joins TRBV27 to TRBJ2-7; D is ambiguous. This TCR derives from an adult woman who had mild COVID-19 (a few samples of this study predate the infection). Cell type and time point are not known. The chain's CDR3 is CASSLWSRKGFEQYF. The CDR3 nucleotides are TGTGCCAGCAGTTTATGGTCGCGGAAGGGATTCGAGCAGTACTTC.